This TCR beta chain was identified in a study of regulatory T cells in long-lasting Graves disease. Study-wide findings and caveats: Persistent cases favored TRBV28, TRBJ1-2 and TRBJ2-5.

Between the trimmed V and J ends, which lost 6 bases and 2 bases, there was a span of 20 bases. Germline lookup yields CDR1 KGHSH and CDR2 LQKENI. This CDR3 contains 17 residues. Time point specified: newly diagnosed GD, antithyroid drugs for less than 3 months. RNA extracted from PBMCs served as the sequencing template. Sequencing libraries for TCR beta were prepared with iRepertoire HTBI primers and Arm-PCR of CDR3 regions. A single record per CDR3 protein comes from TCRdb applying MiXCR to the multiplex PCR reads. The data contain some 410,000 distinct CDR3 sequences, about 15% of them seen just once; the ten biggest clones take up around a tenth. This clonotype was detected only a few times. What it binds is not known. These data were likewise used in another study, on T cells in Graves' hyperthyroidism and ophthalmopathy. Per that study: Calling Graves' hyperthyroidism stable meant ophthalmopathy did not progress within 18 months. A first-round RT-PCR of the TCR CDR3 used the HTBI primer set. The majority of expanded thyroid clonotypes above 0.001 also appeared in blood.

The sequence was obtained from a woman in her 30s with Graves disease. This sequence joins TRBV18 and TRBJ1-3; D unresolved. Sequencing was performed on peripheral blood mononuclear cells (PBMCs), taken at new diagnosis, from a patient treated with antithyroid drugs. The CDR3 nucleotides are TGTGCCAGCTCCCCAAGAATCGGAGCTAGACCTGGAAACACCATATATTTT. It specifies CASSPRIGARPGNTIYF.